This T cell receptor beta chain was captured by sequencing in a study of early T cells in non-severe SARS-CoV-2 infection (dated by TCRdb to about 2021). Regarding the complete study: TCR sequencing used bulk RNA from unsorted whole blood, so alpha and beta chains could not be paired.

In this sample, this clonotype turned up many times. The clone's antigen remains unknown. Base qualities are not at hand, and no much larger clone is one base apart. This was a case-control study nested in a cohort of healthcare workers in London, UK, who had nasopharyngeal swab PCR tests and blood samples taken every week. Healthcare workers were recruited during the week of the UK lockdown, between 23 and 31 March 2020, and followed weekly for up to about 15 weeks. The library was built by means of 5' RACE. Sequencing relied on a NextSeq 500. To correct for sequencing error and PCR bias, the TCR library protocol tagged individual cDNA molecules with unique molecular identifiers. Both TCR alpha and beta chains were sequenced, and tight co-correlation was observed between alpha and beta sequence abundances in each sample. Per the authors' processing: V gene, J gene and CDR3 annotation of TCR sequences was performed with Decombinator V4. Expanded TCRs were defined as changing significantly between any two time points under a Poisson model with p below 0.0001. TCR abundances were normalised to the total number of TCRs sequenced per sample and expressed as counts per million. VDJdb, accessed on 1 November 2021, was searched for TCRs annotated for CMV, EBV and SARS-CoV-2, and TCRs annotated for more than one antigen were excluded. TCRdb redid the processing of the public reads, applying fastp at Q25 and MiXCR, and retained in-frame beta chains. Identical CDR3 protein sequences are pooled into one entry, listed with their most common genes and DNA. V and J calls and clone size were set by TCRdb, not the authors. This sample holds tens of thousands of distinct CDR3 sequences; around 10% were observed only once. Roughly 15% of the sample lies in the top ten.

Results and caveats for the whole study, not just this receptor: Matching against VDJdb was skewed toward anti-spike CD8 responses, likely underestimated virus-specific expansions, and missed private and CD4 specificities.

The TCR was taken from an adult who was a healthcare worker with PCR-confirmed SARS-CoV-2 infection or an uninfected control (not recorded which). The donor label of this sample is uncertain. Sample: whole blood, taken at baseline.

The CDR3 protein sequence reads: CASSLGQRYEQYF. Read as DNA, the sequence is TGTGCCAGCAGCTTAGGACAACGATACGAGCAGTACTTC. The chain was built from TRBV7-6 and TRBJ2-7; the D segment cannot be called with confidence. Reading the germline V gene gives CDR1 SGHVS and CDR2 FNYEAQ. From the cysteine up to the phenylalanine, the CDR3 has a length of 13 residues. The only DNA kept is the CDR3, 39 bases in frame from the first base. The trim is 1 base for V and 4 bases for J, with a gap of 8 bases between the germline ends.